These T cell receptor beta chains were read from a single sample in a study of CD39 and CD103 CD8 tumor-infiltrating T cells. Measured with immunoSEQ multiplex PCR; TCRdb has only the in-frame clones, and not every one. Among over 15,000 clones listed, over 80% were seen once. Sample: CD8+ T cells sorted from blood. These receptors were collected from a human donor with head and neck squamous cell carcinoma. Both conserved end residues are part of each CDR3. D genes are given only for firm matches. A clone size is listed for some rows: how often the clone was seen (once, few, many), or a class if it is expanded.

CDR3 length	clone size	D gene	V gene	J gene	CDR3 DNA	CDR3 protein
15	NA	NA	TRBV28	TRBJ2-7	TGTGCCAGCAGTTTTACAGTTTCGGGCGCCTACGAGCAGTACTTC	CASSFTVSGAYEQYF
14	NA	TRBD1	TRBV7-6	TRBJ1-1	TGTGCCAGCAGCCCCGGGACAGTGAACACTGAAGCTTTCTTT	CASSPGTVNTEAFF
15	NA	NA	TRBV9	TRBJ1-6	TGTGCCAGCAGCGTAGACGACGTTTATAATTCACCCCTCCACTTT	CASSVDDVYNSPLHF
16	NA	TRBD1	TRBV6-5	TRBJ2-7	TGTGCCAGCAGTTACCAGACAGGGCTACCCCCCTACGAGCAGTACTTC	CASSYQTGLPPYEQYF
14	NA	NA	TRBV7-9	TRBJ2-7	TGTGCCAGCAGCTTTGGGGGCGCGTCCTACGAGCAGTACTTC	CASSFGGASYEQYF
14	NA	TRBD1	TRBV4-1	TRBJ1-1	TGCGCCAGTATGAAACAGGGGATGAACACTGAAGCTTTCTTT	CASMKQGMNTEAFF
13	NA	TRBD1	TRBV19	TRBJ1-1	TGTGCCAGTCTATCAGGGGGCTACACTGAAGCTTTCTTT	CASLSGGYTEAFF
16	once	NA	TRBV29-1	TRBJ2-6	TGCAGCGTTGAAGGGACGGAGAGCTCTGGGGCCAACGTCCTGACTTTC	CSVEGTESSGANVLTF
17	NA	NA	TRBV7-9	TRBJ1-3	TGTGCCAGCACTCTGACCGTATCCCCCGTATTGGGAAACACCATATATTTT	CASTLTVSPVLGNTIYF
11	few	NA	TRBV19	TRBJ1-1	TGTGCCAGTAGCAGGAACACTGAAGCTTTCTTT	CASSRNTEAFF
14	NA	NA	TRBV7-2	TRBJ2-7	TGTGCCAGCAGCTTTGAGGACAGTCGCTACGAGCAGTACTTC	CASSFEDSRYEQYF
15	NA	TRBD1	TRBV9	TRBJ2-1	TGTGCCAGCAGCGAGGGGACAGGAGTCTACAATGAGCAGTTCTTC	CASSEGTGVYNEQFF
15	NA	NA	TRBV19	TRBJ1-6	TGTGCCAGTACCATGTTCGGGGGAGCCGGTTCACCCCTCCACTTT	CASTMFGGAGSPLHF
14	NA	NA	TRBV9	TRBJ1-4	TGTGCCAGCAGCGTAGAGGCAATTAACGAAAAACTGTTTTTT	CASSVEAINEKLFF
15	few	NA	TRBV2	TRBJ1-2	TGTGCCAGCAGTGAAAGTACAGGGCCGTGGGAGGGCTACACCTTC	CASSESTGPWEGYTF
13	NA	TRBD1	TRBV6-5	TRBJ1-6	TGTGCCAGCAGTCAGGGGGAAAATTCACCCCTCCACTTT	CASSQGENSPLHF
15	NA	TRBD2	TRBV6-1	TRBJ2-1	TGTGCCAGCAGCGGGATGGCGGGGGGGCTCTCTGAGCAGTTCTTC	CASSGMAGGLSEQFF
15	NA	NA	TRBV28	TRBJ1-4	TGTGCCAGCAGTTTATCCGAGTGGTCTGTGGAAAAACTGTTTTTT	CASSLSEWSVEKLFF
16	NA	NA	TRBV4-1	TRBJ1-2	TGCGCCAGCAGCCAAGCTCCAGGGACCCCTAACTATGGCTACACCTTC	CASSQAPGTPNYGYTF
13	NA	NA	TRBV11-2	TRBJ2-7	TGTGCCAGCAGCTTAGTTCGGGACTACGAGCAGTACTTC	CASSLVRDYEQYF
15	NA	NA	TRBV13	TRBJ2-7	TGTGCCAGCAGTCCCCCCGAGAGCGGTGACTACGAGCAGTACTTC	CASSPPESGDYEQYF
17	NA	NA	TRBV12-1	TRBJ1-4	TGTGCCAGCAGCTTTTGGTTGTCGAGTTCAACTAATGAAAAACTGTTTTTT	CASSFWLSSSTNEKLFF
13	NA	NA	TRBV28	TRBJ2-7	TGTGCCAGCAGCTTATTCAGGGCTCTCGAGCAGTACTTC	CASSLFRALEQYF
15	NA	NA	TRBV5-1	TRBJ2-7	TGCGCCAGCAGCTTTGAGGGGGGCCTTCCCTGGGAGCAGTACTTC	CASSFEGGLPWEQYF
16	NA	TRBD2	TRBV27	TRBJ2-7	TGTGCCAGCAGAGGAATCGGCGGGGGGGCTTCCTACGAGCAGTACTTC	CASRGIGGGASYEQYF